The T cell receptor (beta chain) under discussion was sequenced for a study of PD-L1 blockade in urothelial cancer. On the study more broadly: About 90% of the 29 patients were men whose urothelial cancer was bladder-origin. Blood analysis was done at 3 weeks (second dose) and 6 weeks after treatment began. T cells were recovered from blood samples at a median of roughly 150,000.

This CDR3 comprises 15 residues. The germline gives CDR1 LNHNV, CDR2 YYDKDF (reference sequence). V shed 1 base and J shed 0 bases, with 6 bases lying between them. The sample's time point: pretreatment peripheral blood. Assay used: immunoSEQ multiplex PCR; TCRdb lists only in-frame clones, some missing. This table has more than 90,000 clones, around 86% appearing once. The specimen comprised PBMCs, sampled around atezolizumab (anti-PD-L1) treatment. J is TRBJ1-4 and V is TRBV15; D is perhaps TRBD1 (5 bases). This sequence was found in a man in his 60s with urothelial cancer. The CDR3 reads CATSRGQTTNEKLFF. CDR3 coding DNA: TGTGCCACCAGCAGAGGACAGACAACTAATGAAAAACTGTTTTTT. The whole variable domain, filled in from reference TRBV15 and TRBJ1-4, reads DAMVIQNPRYQVTQFGKPVTLSCSQTLNHNVMYWYQQKSSQAPKLLFHYYDKDFNNEADTPDNFQSRRPNTSFCFLDIRSPGLGDTAMYLCATSRGQTTNEKLFFGSGTQLSVL.